This T cell receptor (beta chain) emerged from a study of Ad26.COV2.S vaccination and SARS-CoV-2 variants. Whole-study context: Ad26.COV2.S arm of COV1001 included the donor. In the study, Ad26.COV2.S was injected intramuscularly once, or twice 56 days apart.

V lost 5 bases, J lost 6 bases, and 14 bases lay in between. The length of the CDR3 is 13 residues. Only in-frame clones appear in the TCRdb table, and some are missing; sequencing was by immunoSEQ multiplex PCR. The table lists some 340,000 clones, over 80% of them singletons, with approximately 2.2% in the top ten. Treatment indicated: some 20 received Ad26.COV2.S at low or high dose, single or two shots; 5 received placebo; per-sample allocation not given. Specimen acquisition occurred on day 63 following the initial vaccine or placebo injection. The donor was a Boston adult aged 18-55 years. The TCR was taken from a person between 18 and 65 years old who received the Ad26.COV2.S COVID-19 vaccine or a placebo. The chain combines TRBV12-3 or TRBV12-4 with TRBJ2-7; tentative D call: TRBD2 (6 bases). The sample here was peripheral blood, taken in a trial of Ad26.COV2.S vaccine versus placebo. The CDR3 is CASSPPLRGEQYF. CDR3 in DNA: TGTGCCAGCAGTCCCCCCCTGCGGGGCGAGCAGTACTTC.